This T cell receptor (beta chain) comes out of a study of T-cell reconstitution after alpha-beta-depleted transplantation in children (dated by TCRdb to the mid-2010s). A note on the overall study: The study quantitatively tracked T-cell immune reconstitution after TCRalphabeta/CD19-depleted allogeneic hematopoietic cell transplantation in children using TCR repertoire profiling.

What the treatment or condition label conveys for this sample: allogeneic hematopoietic cell transplantation with graft depleted of TCRalphabeta T cells and CD19 B cells. Transplant recipients were children who received TCRalphabeta/CD19-depleted allogeneic hematopoietic cell grafts. The paper as a whole reports these results and caveats: Apparently early alphabetaT-cell count recovery about two months after transplant reportedly relied on only several hundred rapidly expanded clones derived from non-depleted graft cells. In some patients, high TCRbeta diversity at day 60 was attributed to recipient T cells and intrathymic progenitors that had survived conditioning. Hyperexpanded clone frequencies declined over subsequent months; after one year, T-cell counts and TCRbeta diversity were mostly attributed to newly produced T cells.

The library was prepared using PCR. Sequencer: Illumina HiSeq 2500. TCR library preparation used molecular barcoding, with unique molecular identifiers applied to normalize quantification of the TCRbeta repertoire. The public reads were run again by TCRdb, first through fastp at Q25 and then through MiXCR, and only productive beta chains were kept. Every distinct CDR3 protein forms one entry, paired with its most common genes and DNA. The sample profile shows fewer than 350,000 distinct CDR3 sequences; 11% of them were found once. The ten largest clones capture around 20% of the sample. In this sample, this clonotype turned up many times. Its antigen specificity is not known. Per-base quality was not reported, and no clone a single base away is much larger than it. The sequence was obtained from a male patient between 2 and 15 years old who had a stem cell transplant for chronic granulomatous disease, so the T cells may come from the graft donor. The sample consisted of peripheral blood, taken 180 days after TCRalphabeta/CD19-depleted stem cell transplant.

The sequenced DNA is TGTGCCAGCATATGGGGGAGCGGGAGGGCCAGAGAGACCCAGTACTTC. Protein translation: CASIWGSGRARETQYF. The rearranged chain carries TRBV6-1 and TRBJ2-5; 10 central bases correspond to TRBD2. CDR1 and CDR2 are drawn from the germline V gene: MNHNS, SASEGT. Trimming leaves V shorter by 7 bases and J shorter by 4 bases, with the junction holding 12 bases beyond the gene matches. The CDR3, cysteine through phenylalanine, is 16 amino acids long. The entry retains the CDR3 DNA only, 48 bases that are in frame from base 1.